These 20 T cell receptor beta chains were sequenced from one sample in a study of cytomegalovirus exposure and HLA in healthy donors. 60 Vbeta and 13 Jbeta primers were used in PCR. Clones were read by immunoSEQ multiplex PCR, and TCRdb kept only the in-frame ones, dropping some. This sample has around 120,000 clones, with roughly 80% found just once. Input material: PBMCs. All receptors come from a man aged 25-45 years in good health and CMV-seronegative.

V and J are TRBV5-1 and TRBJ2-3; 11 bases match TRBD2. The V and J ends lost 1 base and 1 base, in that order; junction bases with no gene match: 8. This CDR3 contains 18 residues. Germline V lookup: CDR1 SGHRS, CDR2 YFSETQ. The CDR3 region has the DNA TGCGCCAGCAGCTTGACAGGCACTAGCGGGAGCGGCACAGATACGCAGTATTTT. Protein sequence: CASSLTGTSGSGTDTQYF. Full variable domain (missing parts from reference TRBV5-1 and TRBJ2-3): KAGVTQTPRYLIKTRGQQVTLSCSPISGHRSVSWYQQTPGQGLQFLFEYFSETQRNKGNFPGRFSGRQFSNSRSEMNVSTLELGDSALYLCASSLTGTSGSGTDTQYFGPGTRLTVL.

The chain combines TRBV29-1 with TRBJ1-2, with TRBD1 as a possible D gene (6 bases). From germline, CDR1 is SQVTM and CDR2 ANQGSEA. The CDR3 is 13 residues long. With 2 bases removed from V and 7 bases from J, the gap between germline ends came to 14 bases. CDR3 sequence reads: CSVERGAQGGYTF. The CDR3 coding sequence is TGCAGCGTTGAACGGGGGGCGCAGGGTGGCTACACCTTC.

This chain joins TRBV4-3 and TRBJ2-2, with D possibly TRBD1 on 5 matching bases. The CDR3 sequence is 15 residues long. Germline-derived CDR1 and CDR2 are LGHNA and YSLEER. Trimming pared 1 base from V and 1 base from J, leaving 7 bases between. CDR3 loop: CASSQGTRNTGELFF. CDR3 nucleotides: TGCGCCAGCAGCCAAGGGACAAGGAACACCGGGGAGCTGTTTTTT.

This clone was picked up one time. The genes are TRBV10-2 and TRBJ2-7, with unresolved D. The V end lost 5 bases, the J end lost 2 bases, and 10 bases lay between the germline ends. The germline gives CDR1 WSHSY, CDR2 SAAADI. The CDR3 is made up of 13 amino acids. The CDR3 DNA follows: TGCGCCAGCAGTCTTGGCCAGACCTACGAGCAGTACTTC. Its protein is CASSLGQTYEQYF.

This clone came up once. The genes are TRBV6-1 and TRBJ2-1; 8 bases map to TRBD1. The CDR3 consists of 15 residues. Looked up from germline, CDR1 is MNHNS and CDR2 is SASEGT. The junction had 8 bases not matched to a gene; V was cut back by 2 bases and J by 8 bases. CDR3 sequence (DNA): TGTGCCAGCAGTGAACTCCCGGACAGGGTCCATGAGCAGTTCTTC. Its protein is CASSELPDRVHEQFF.

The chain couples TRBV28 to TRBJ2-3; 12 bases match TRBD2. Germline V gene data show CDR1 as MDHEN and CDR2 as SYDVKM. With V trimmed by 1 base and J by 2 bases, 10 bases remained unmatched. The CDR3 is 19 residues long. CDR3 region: CASSLFHLAGGPYTDTQYF. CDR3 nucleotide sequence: TGTGCCAGCAGTTTATTCCACCTAGCGGGAGGGCCTTACACAGATACGCAGTATTTT. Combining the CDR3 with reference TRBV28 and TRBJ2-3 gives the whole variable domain DVKVTQSSRYLVKRTGEKVFLECVQDMDHENMFWYRQDPGLGLRLIYFSYDVKMKEKGDIPEGYSVSREKKERFSLILESASTNQTSMYLCASSLFHLAGGPYTDTQYFGPGTRLTVL.

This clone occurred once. The CDR3 spells CASSDLAGGTDTQYF. The CDR3 region has the DNA TGTGCCAGCAGCGATTTAGCGGGAGGGACAGATACGCAGTATTTT. The chain is built from TRBV5-4 and TRBJ2-3, with 11 bases aligning to TRBD2. Germline V gives CDR1 SGHNT, CDR2 YYREEE (reference sequence). The CDR3 is 15 residues long. The ends lost 4 bases at V and 3 bases at J; junction bases unmatched: 4.

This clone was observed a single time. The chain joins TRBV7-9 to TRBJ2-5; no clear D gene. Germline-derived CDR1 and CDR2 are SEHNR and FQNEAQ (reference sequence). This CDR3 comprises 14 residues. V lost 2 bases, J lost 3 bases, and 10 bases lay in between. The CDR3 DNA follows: TGTGCCAGCAGCTTACTTCTCTCAGAAGAGACCCAGTACTTC. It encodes CASSLLLSEETQYF.

The CDR3 spells CASSLAASANYEQYF. The CDR3 nucleotides read TGTGCCAGCAGCTTAGCAGCTAGCGCCAACTACGAGCAGTACTTC. V and J are TRBV11-2 and TRBJ2-7; weak D call: TRBD2 (6 bases). Germline-derived CDR1 and CDR2 are SGHAT and FQNNGV. Between the trimmed V and J ends, which lost 1 base and 3 bases, there was a span of 13 bases. This CDR3 has 15 amino acids.

In nucleotides, the CDR3 is TGTGCCAGCAGCTTAACTAGTGGGTCCTACGAGCAGTACTTC. Amino acids: CASSLTSGSYEQYF. This sequence joins TRBV11-2 and TRBJ2-7; D is possibly TRBD2 (5 bases). This CDR3 has 14 amino acids. The V gene's germline CDR1 is SGHAT and CDR2 FQNNGV. Trimming took off 2 bases at V and 1 base at J, with 9 bases between the two ends.

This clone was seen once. The CDR3 DNA reads as TGTGCCACCAGCAGAGAACAGGGCCAGTATGGCTACACCTTC. Translating it yields CATSREQGQYGYTF. The J gene is TRBJ1-2, the V gene TRBV15, with D possibly matching TRBD1 (6 bases). Germline CDR1 reads LNHNV; CDR2 reads YYDKDF (reference sequence). The CDR3 is 14 residues long. V lost 0 bases to trimming and J lost 5 bases, with 10 bases between them.

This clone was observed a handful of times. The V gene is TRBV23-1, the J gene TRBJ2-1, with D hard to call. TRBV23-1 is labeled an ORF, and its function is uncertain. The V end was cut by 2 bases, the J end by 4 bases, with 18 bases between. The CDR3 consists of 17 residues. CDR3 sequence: CASSQNRPTRQYNEQFF. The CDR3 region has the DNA TGCGCCAGCAGTCAAAACAGACCGACCCGACAATACAATGAGCAGTTCTTC.

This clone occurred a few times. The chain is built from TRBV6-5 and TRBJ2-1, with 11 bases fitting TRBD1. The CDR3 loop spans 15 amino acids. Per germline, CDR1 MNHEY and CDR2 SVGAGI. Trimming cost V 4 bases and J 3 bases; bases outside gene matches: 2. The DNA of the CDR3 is TGTGCCAGCAGTTGGGGGACAGGGGGCTACAATGAGCAGTTCTTC. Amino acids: CASSWGTGGYNEQFF.

The CDR3 spells CASSLGQGWEAFF. The CDR3 DNA follows: TGTGCCAGCAGCTTGGGGCAGGGTTGGGAAGCTTTCTTT. The chain recombines TRBV5-4 with TRBJ1-1, with D possibly being TRBD1 (5 bases). Germline loops: CDR1 SGHNT, CDR2 YYREEE (reference sequence). The CDR3 is made up of 13 amino acids. The V gene lost 0 bases and the J gene lost 8 bases, with 11 bases spanning the gap.

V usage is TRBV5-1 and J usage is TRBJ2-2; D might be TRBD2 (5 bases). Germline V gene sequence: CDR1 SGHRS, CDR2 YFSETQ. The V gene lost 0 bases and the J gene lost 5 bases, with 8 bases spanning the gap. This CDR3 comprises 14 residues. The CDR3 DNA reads TGCGCCAGCAGCTTGGAAGTAGCGACCGGGGAGCTGTTTTTT. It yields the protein CASSLEVATGELFF.

CDR3 sequence: CASSLGGLEAEAFF. Written as DNA, the CDR3 is TGTGCCAGCAGCTTAGGAGGGTTAGAGGCTGAAGCTTTCTTT. The chain carries TRBV11-2 and TRBJ1-1; D is undetermined. Germline-derived CDR1 and CDR2 are SGHAT and FQNNGV. The germline V and J ends were trimmed by 1 base and 6 bases, with 12 bases remaining between them. This CDR3 has 14 amino acids. The full variable domain, completed using reference TRBV11-2 and TRBJ1-1, is EAGVAQSPRYKIIEKRQSVAFWCNPISGHATLYWYQQILGQGPKLLIQFQNNGVVDDSQLPKDRFSAERLKGVDSTLKIQPAKLEDSAVYLCASSLGGLEAEAFFGQGTRLTVV.

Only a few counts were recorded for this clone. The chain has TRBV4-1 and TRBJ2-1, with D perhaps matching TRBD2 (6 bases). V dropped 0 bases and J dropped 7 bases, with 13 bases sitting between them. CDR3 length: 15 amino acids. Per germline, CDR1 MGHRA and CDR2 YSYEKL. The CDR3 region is CASSQDAGSTNEQFF. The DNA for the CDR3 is TGCGCCAGCAGCCAAGATGCGGGGTCCACGAATGAGCAGTTCTTC.

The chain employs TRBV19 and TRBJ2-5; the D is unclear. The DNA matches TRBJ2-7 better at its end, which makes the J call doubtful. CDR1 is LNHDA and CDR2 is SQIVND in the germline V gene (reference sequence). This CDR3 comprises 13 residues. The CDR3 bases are TGTGCCAGTAGTGTAGGGTCCCAATCCGAGCAGTACTTC. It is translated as CASSVGSQSEQYF.

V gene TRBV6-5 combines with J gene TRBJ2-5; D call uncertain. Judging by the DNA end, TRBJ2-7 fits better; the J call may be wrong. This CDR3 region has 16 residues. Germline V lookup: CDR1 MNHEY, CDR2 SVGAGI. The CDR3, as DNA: TGTGCCAGCAGTTATAGCCAGACGTGGGCAGACTACGAGCAGTACTTC. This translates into CASSYSQTWADYEQYF.

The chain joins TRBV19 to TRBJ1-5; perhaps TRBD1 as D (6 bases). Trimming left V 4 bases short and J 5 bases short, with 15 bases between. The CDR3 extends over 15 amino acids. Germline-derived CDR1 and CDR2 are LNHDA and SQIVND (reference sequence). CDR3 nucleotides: TGTGCCAGTAGTAACGGGGACACCCGATATCAGCCCCAGCATTTT. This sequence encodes CASSNGDTRYQPQHF.